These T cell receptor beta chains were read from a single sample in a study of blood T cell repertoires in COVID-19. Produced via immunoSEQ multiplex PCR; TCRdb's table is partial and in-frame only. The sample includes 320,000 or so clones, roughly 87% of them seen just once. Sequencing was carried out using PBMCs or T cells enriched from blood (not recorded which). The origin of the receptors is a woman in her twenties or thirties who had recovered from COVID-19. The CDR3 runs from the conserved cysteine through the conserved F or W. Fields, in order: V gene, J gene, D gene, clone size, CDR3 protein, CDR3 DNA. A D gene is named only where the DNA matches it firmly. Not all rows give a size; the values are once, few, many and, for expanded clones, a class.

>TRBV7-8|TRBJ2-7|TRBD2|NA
CASSLGAFGGVAYEQYF
TGTGCCAGCAGCTTAGGGGCTTTCGGGGGGGTCGCCTACGAGCAGTACTTC
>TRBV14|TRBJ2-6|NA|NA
CASSHRQGSGANVLTF
TGTGCCAGCAGCCACCGTCAGGGTTCTGGGGCCAACGTCCTGACTTTC
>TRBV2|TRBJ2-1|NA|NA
CASTSGSKRNEQFF
TGTGCCAGCACCTCCGGGTCGAAGAGGAATGAGCAGTTCTTC
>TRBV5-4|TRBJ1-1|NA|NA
CASSPLVNTEAFF
TGTGCCAGCAGCCCCCTCGTGAACACTGAAGCTTTCTTT
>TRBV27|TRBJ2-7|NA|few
CASSSAGGYLSYEQYF
TGTGCCAGCAGTTCCGCAGGCGGGTACCTCTCCTACGAGCAGTACTTC
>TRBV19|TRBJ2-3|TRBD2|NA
CASSRPPGLATDTQYF
TGTGCCAGTAGTAGACCTCCCGGACTAGCCACAGATACGCAGTATTTT
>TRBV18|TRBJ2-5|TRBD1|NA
CASTGGEHQETQYF
TGTGCCAGCACAGGGGGTGAGCACCAAGAGACCCAGTACTTC
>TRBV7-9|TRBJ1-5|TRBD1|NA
CASSQGEQPQHF
TGTGCCAGCAGCCAGGGGGAACAGCCCCAGCATTTT
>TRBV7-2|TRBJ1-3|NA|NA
CASRSARAGSSGNTIYF
TGTGCCAGCCGATCCGCGCGAGCGGGGAGCTCTGGAAACACCATATATTTT
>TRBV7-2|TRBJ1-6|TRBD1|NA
CASSLDGTALGSPLHF
TGTGCCAGCAGCTTAGACGGGACAGCCTTGGGATCACCCCTCCACTTT
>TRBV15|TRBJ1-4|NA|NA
CATSRDPRERGLEKLFF
TGTGCCACCAGCAGAGATCCACGGGAGAGGGGTTTGGAAAAACTGTTTTTT
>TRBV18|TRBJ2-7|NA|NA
CASSAARVYEQYF
TGTGCCAGCTCAGCGGCGCGGGTCTACGAGCAGTACTTC
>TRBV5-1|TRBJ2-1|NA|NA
CASSLQGVYNEQFF
TGCGCCAGCAGCTTGCAGGGTGTCTACAATGAGCAGTTCTTC
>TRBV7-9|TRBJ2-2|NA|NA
CASSFYRNTGELFF
TGTGCCAGCAGCTTCTACCGGAACACCGGGGAGCTGTTTTTT
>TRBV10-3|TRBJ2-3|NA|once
CAIRAPDLAEVTDTQYF
TGTGCCATCAGGGCCCCGGACTTAGCCGAGGTTACAGATACGCAGTATTTT
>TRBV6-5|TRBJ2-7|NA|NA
CASSYDRSYEQYF
TGTGCCAGCAGTTACGACAGGTCTTACGAGCAGTACTTC
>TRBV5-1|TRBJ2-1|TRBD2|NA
CASSLESGGGNNEQFF
TGCGCCAGCAGCTTGGAAAGCGGGGGGGGAAACAATGAGCAGTTCTTC
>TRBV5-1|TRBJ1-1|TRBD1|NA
CASSYTLRQGNTEAFF
TGCGCCAGCAGCTACACTCTCCGACAGGGCAACACTGAAGCTTTCTTT
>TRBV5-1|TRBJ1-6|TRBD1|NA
CASSGLGQIGSPLHF
TGCGCCAGCAGCGGCCTGGGACAGATCGGATCACCCCTCCACTTT
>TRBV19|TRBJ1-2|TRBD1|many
CATKLGTGGYGYTF
TGTGCCACGAAACTCGGGACAGGGGGATATGGCTACACCTTC
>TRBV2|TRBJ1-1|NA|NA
CASSESKQTRSEAFF
TGTGCCAGCAGTGAGAGTAAGCAGACGCGGAGTGAGGCTTTCTTT
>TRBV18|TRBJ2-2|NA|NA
CASSLDIEGELFF
TGTGCCAGCTCACTCGACATTGAGGGGGAGCTGTTTTTT
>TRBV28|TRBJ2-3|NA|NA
CASSFLGGGFTDTQYF
TGTGCCAGCAGTTTTTTAGGAGGGGGCTTCACAGATACGCAGTATTTT
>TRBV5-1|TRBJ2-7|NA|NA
CASSLGGPPYEQYF
TGCGCCAGCAGCTTGGGGGGGCCCCCCTACGAGCAGTACTTC
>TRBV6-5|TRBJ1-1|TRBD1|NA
CASSPRTGPIEAFF
TGTGCCAGCAGTCCACGGACAGGGCCCATTGAAGCTTTCTTT
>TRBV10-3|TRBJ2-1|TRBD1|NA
CAISGTGAYNEQFF
TGTGCCATCAGCGGGACAGGGGCCTACAATGAGCAGTTCTTC
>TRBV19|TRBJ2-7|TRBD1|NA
CASSSAPGTGLDEQYF
TGTGCCAGTAGTTCGGCCCCCGGGACAGGGCTTGACGAGCAGTACTTC
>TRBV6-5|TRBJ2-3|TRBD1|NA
CASSYGTGGTDTQYF
TGTGCCAGCAGTTACGGGACAGGGGGCACAGATACGCAGTATTTT
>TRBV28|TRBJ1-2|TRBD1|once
CASRSKGARGGYTF
TGTGCCAGCAGATCTAAGGGGGCTAGAGGTGGCTACACCTTC
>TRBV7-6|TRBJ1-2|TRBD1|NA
CASSLTGGFYGYTF
TGTGCCAGCAGCTTAACAGGGGGCTTCTATGGCTACACCTTC
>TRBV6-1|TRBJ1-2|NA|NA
CASSAQGFTPTGGYTF
TGTGCCAGCAGTGCCCAGGGGTTTACCCCGACTGGGGGCTACACCTTC
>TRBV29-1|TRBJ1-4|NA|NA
CSSRGPTNEKLFF
TGCAGCTCCCGCGGGCCAACTAATGAAAAACTGTTTTTT
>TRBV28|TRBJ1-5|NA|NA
CASSPSDRNQPQHF
TGTGCCAGCAGTCCTTCCGACAGGAATCAGCCCCAGCATTTT
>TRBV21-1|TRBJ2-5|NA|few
CASGVTVQETQYF
TGTGCCAGCGGGGTGACAGTGCAAGAGACCCAGTACTTC
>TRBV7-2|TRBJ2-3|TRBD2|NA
CASSLVRGGVLADTQYF
TGTGCCAGCAGCTTAGTTCGCGGGGGGGTGCTAGCAGATACGCAGTATTTT
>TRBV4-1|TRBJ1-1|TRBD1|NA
CASSRGQGEWVNTEAFF
TGCGCCAGCAGCCGAGGACAGGGCGAATGGGTGAACACTGAAGCTTTCTTT
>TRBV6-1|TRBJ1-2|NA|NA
CASSEPASEWRNYGYTF
TGTGCCAGCAGTGAACCTGCATCGGAATGGAGGAACTATGGCTACACCTTC
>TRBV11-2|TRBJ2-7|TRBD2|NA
CASSPRGGTYEQYF
TGTGCCAGCAGCCCCCGGGGGGGTACCTACGAGCAGTACTTC
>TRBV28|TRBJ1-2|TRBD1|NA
CASSSGQRYGYTF
TGTGCCAGCAGTTCGGGACAGCGATATGGCTACACCTTC
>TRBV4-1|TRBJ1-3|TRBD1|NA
CASSHGQGASGNTIYF
TGCGCCAGCAGCCACGGACAGGGCGCCTCTGGAAACACCATATATTTT
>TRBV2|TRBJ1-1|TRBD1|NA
CASRMGQGVGEAFF
TGTGCCAGCAGGATGGGACAGGGGGTCGGTGAAGCTTTCTTT